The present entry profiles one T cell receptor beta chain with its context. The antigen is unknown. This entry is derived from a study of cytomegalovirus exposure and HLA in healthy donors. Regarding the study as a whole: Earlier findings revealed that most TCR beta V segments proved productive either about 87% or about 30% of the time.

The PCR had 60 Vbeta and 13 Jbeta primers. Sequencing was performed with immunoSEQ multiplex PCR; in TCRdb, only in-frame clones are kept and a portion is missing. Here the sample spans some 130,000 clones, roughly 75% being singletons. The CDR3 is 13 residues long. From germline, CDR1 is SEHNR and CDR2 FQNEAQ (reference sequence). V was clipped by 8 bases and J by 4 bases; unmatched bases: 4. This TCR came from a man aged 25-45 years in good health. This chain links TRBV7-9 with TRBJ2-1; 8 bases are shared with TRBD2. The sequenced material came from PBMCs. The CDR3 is CASPGLVYNEQFF. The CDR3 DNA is TGTGCCAGCCCGGGACTAGTGTACAATGAGCAGTTCTTC.